This T cell receptor beta chain was captured in a study of control samples from healthy donors and cancer patients (dated by TCRdb to 2018 to 2021). Receptor libraries were prepared by the immunoSEQ multiplex PCR assay. This is the immuneACCESS table as TCRdb keeps it, with only in-frame sequences that have V and J called. A part of the clones is gone; compared with another copy, unresolved V genes explain less than half, and the rest is unexplained. Present in this sample are 110,000 or so clones, 87% of which were seen just once. The top ten clones comprise roughly 12% of the sample. Including the terminal cysteine and phenylalanine, the CDR3 comprises 15 residues. Of the read, only the CDR3 DNA is kept; its 45 bases are in frame from base 1. CDR1 is given as MNHNS and CDR2 as SASEGT, both from the germline V gene. For this chain, trimming is 3 bases at the V end and 5 bases at the J end, and the number of junction bases without a gene match is 7.

For this clone: This clone's antigen is unknown. Base qualities are missing; no much larger clone stands one base away.

The rearrangement joined TRBV6-1 to TRBJ1-2; the central 9 bases match TRBD1. What was sequenced was blood. The source is a man aged 30 to 45 in good health. The CDR3 sequence is CASSDPGQGSYGYTF. Read as DNA, the sequence is TGTGCCAGCAGTGACCCGGGACAGGGAAGTTATGGCTACACCTTC.